Below are 28 T cell receptor beta chains sequenced from a single sample in a study of OX40 agonist ivuxolimab in advanced cancers. TCRdb keeps only in-frame clones here, not all; method: immunoSEQ multiplex PCR. The table includes about 73,000 clones, 86% detected once. The sample here was CD4+ or CD8+ T cells sorted from blood, taken in a trial of the OX40 agonist ivuxolimab. Receptors originate from an adult with an advanced solid tumor such as melanoma, head and neck, liver or kidney cancer.

This sequence joins TRBV6-6 and TRBJ1-2, with D possibly TRBD1 on 5 matching bases. The CDR3 spans 13 residues. Per germline, CDR1 MNHNY and CDR2 SVGAGI (reference sequence). V lost 6 bases and J 7 bases, leaving 15 bases between the germline ends. In DNA form, the CDR3 reads TGTGCCAGCAGACTCCAGGGATCAGGTGGCTACACCTTC. Protein sequence: CASRLQGSGGYTF.

The genes are TRBV11-2 and TRBJ2-5; 13 nucleotides line up with TRBD2. The J call is uncertain, as TRBJ2-7 better fits the DNA end. This CDR3 contains 15 residues. The germline gives CDR1 SGHAT, CDR2 FQNNGV. Here the CDR3 DNA reads TGTGCCAGCAGCTTCACTAGCGGGAGGGCCTACGAGCAGTACTTC. This encodes CASSFTSGRAYEQYF.

The rearrangement uses TRBV7-9 and TRBJ2-1; 11 nucleotides agree with TRBD2. Per the germline V gene, CDR1 is SEHNR and CDR2 is FQNEAQ (reference sequence). The V and J ends lost 5 bases and 9 bases, in that order; junction bases with no gene match: 9. CDR3 length: 15 residues. The CDR3 DNA reads TGTGCCAGCAGCCTGTCTAGCGGGGGGTTCTTTGAGCAGTTCTTC. Translating gives CASSLSSGGFFEQFF.

The gene calls are TRBV28 and TRBJ1-3, with D unresolved. The ends were cut back, 3 bases at V and 1 base at J, with 7 bases in the middle. CDR3 length equals 14 residues. Germline CDR1 and CDR2: MDHEN and SYDVKM. CDR3 coding DNA: TGTGCCAGCAGTTTCGGGCCATCTGGAAACACCATATATTTT. This sequence encodes CASSFGPSGNTIYF.

V and J are TRBV27 and TRBJ1-1, with 9 bases aligning to TRBD1. V lost 6 bases, J lost 3 bases, and 8 bases stayed unmatched. Germline lookup yields CDR1 MNHEY and CDR2 SMNVEV (reference sequence). There are 15 residues in the CDR3. CDR3 DNA sequence: TGTGCCAGCAGCCCCCGGGACAGGGCCCACACTGAAGCTTTCTTT. Translated: CASSPRDRAHTEAFF.

This chain uses TRBV11-2 with TRBJ1-1; the D is unclear. This CDR3 is built from 15 residues. The germline V and J ends were trimmed by 5 bases and 0 bases, with 13 bases remaining between them. Germline lookup yields CDR1 SGHAT and CDR2 FQNNGV. Here the CDR3 DNA reads TGTGCCAGCAGCCGATTAGGGCTTCTGAACACTGAAGCTTTCTTT. This translates into CASSRLGLLNTEAFF.

This clone appeared once. The genes are TRBV30 and TRBJ1-3; a weak D match, TRBD1 (5 bases). V lost 0 bases, J lost 3 bases, and 18 bases lay in between. The germline V gene has CDR1 GTSNPN and CDR2 SVGIG (reference sequence). This CDR3 is 17 amino acids long. CDR3 nucleotides: TGTGCCTGGAGTGTAGGTGGGGGGACTGCCCTTGGAAACACCATATATTTT. Its protein product is CAWSVGGGTALGNTIYF.

The chain carries TRBV19 and TRBJ1-3, with D possibly matching TRBD1 (6 bases). Germline lookup yields CDR1 LNHDA and CDR2 SQIVND (reference sequence). There are 15 residues in the CDR3. Trimming left V 6 bases short and J 5 bases short, with 17 bases between. This CDR3 is CASRFSGGGRNTIYF. The CDR3 nucleotides read TGTGCCAGTAGATTCTCCGGGGGGGGCAGAAACACCATATATTTT.

The J gene is TRBJ1-4, the V gene TRBV7-9; no reliable D call. The CDR3 has 11 amino acids. CDR1 and CDR2 (germline): SEHNR, FQNEAQ (reference sequence). V dropped 7 bases and J dropped 5 bases, with 5 bases sitting between them. The CDR3 region has the DNA TGTGCCAGCACCCTCAATGAAAAACTGTTTTTT. This translates into CASTLNEKLFF. The full variable domain, with the rest looked up from reference TRBV7-9 and TRBJ1-4, is DTGVSQNPRHKITKRGQNVTFRCDPISEHNRLYWYRQTLGQGPEFLTYFQNEAQLEKSRLLSDRFSAERPKGSFSTLEIQRTEQGDSAMYLCASTLNEKLFFGSGTQLSVL.

The chain combines TRBV30 with TRBJ1-4, with D possibly matching TRBD1 (5 bases). V lost 5 bases and J lost 7, with 11 bases in between. CDR1 is GTSNPN, CDR2 SVGIG, per germline (reference sequence). The CDR3 length is 12 residues. The CDR3 region is CAWGGRSEKLFF. CDR3 in DNA: TGTGCCTGGGGGGGGAGAAGTGAAAAACTGTTTTTT.

The gene calls are TRBV5-1 and TRBJ1-1; a possible D gene is TRBD1 (5 bases). Germline CDR1 is SGHRS and CDR2 is YFSETQ. V was pared by 6 bases and J by 4 bases, with 16 bases between. This CDR3 has 14 amino acids. CDR3 in DNA: TGCGCCAGCAACCCGGACGGGGCCGGCACTGAAGCTTTCTTT. It is translated as CASNPDGAGTEAFF.

With respect to this clone: Its ends do not fully match the called genes, so a read error is possible. V gene TRBV7-9 combines with J gene TRBJ2-7, with 9 bases fitting TRBD1. The CDR3 loop spans 14 amino acids. Germline V gives CDR1 SEHNR, CDR2 FQNEAQ (reference sequence). In DNA, the CDR3 is TGTGCCAGCAGCTTCACAGGGGGCTCCGACGAGCAGTACTTC. Translation: CASSFTGGSDEQYF.

V usage is TRBV18 and J usage is TRBJ2-1, with 11 bases aligning to TRBD2. This CDR3 is 15 amino acids long. After removal of 4 bases from V and 6 bases from J, the junction contained 5 bases not matched to a gene. Germline CDR1 KGHSH, CDR2 LQKENI. In DNA, the CDR3 is TGTGCCAGCTCACGACCGGGACTAGCGGTCAATGAGCAGTTCTTC. Its translation is CASSRPGLAVNEQFF.

This chain connects TRBV2 to TRBJ1-5; D not resolved. CDR3 length: 13 amino acids. Germline CDR1 reads SNHLY; CDR2 reads FYNNEI. Trimming left V 6 bases short and J 0 bases short, with 6 bases between. CDR3 nucleotides: TGTGCCAGCAGGGGGTATAGCAATCAGCCCCAGCATTTT. It codes for CASRGYSNQPQHF.

V is TRBV6-1 and J is TRBJ1-1; D call uncertain. This CDR3 has 11 residues. Trimming took 5 bases from V and 4 from J, leaving 5 bases between them. Germline V gene lookup returns CDR1 MNHNS and CDR2 SASEGT. The CDR3 protein is CASSPPTEAFF. CDR3 in DNA: TGTGCCAGCAGTCCCCCCACTGAAGCTTTCTTT.

The chain is built from TRBV19 and TRBJ1-1; 8 bases match TRBD1. Unmatched junction bases numbered 9, after V lost 5 bases and J lost 4 bases. The CDR3 length is 15 residues. Germline loops: CDR1 LNHDA, CDR2 SQIVND (reference sequence). CDR3 in amino acids: CASSLPTTGGTEAFF. The CDR3 DNA sequence: TGTGCCAGTAGTCTCCCTACCACAGGGGGCACTGAAGCTTTCTTT.

Here the CDR3 DNA reads TGTGCCAGCAGCCAGATGGGTGCCTCGTACCAAGAGACCCAGTACTTC. Translation gives CASSQMGASYQETQYF. V is TRBV9 and J is TRBJ2-5; no reliable D call. The germline gives CDR1 SGDLS, CDR2 YYNGEE. The CDR3 runs 16 residues. V was pared by 4 bases and J by 0 bases, with 16 bases between.

The genes are TRBV25-1 and TRBJ1-1; D is uncertain. V dropped 4 bases and J dropped 6 bases, with 12 bases sitting between them. There are 13 residues in the CDR3. The germline CDR1 and CDR2 sequences are MGHDK and SYGVNS. The CDR3 DNA follows: TGTGCCAGCAGTGCTTCCGGGCGGGCTGAAGCTTTCTTT. It specifies CASSASGRAEAFF.

The chain combines TRBV29-1 with TRBJ2-2; D ambiguous. Trimming stripped 7 bases from V and 1 base from J, with 10 bases between. Germline V CDR1 and CDR2: SQVTM, ANQGSEA. The CDR3 covers 13 residues. CDR3 nucleotide sequence: TGCAGCGCCCTGCCACAGAACACCGGGGAGCTGTTTTTT. This encodes CSALPQNTGELFF.

The V gene is TRBV29-1, the J gene TRBJ2-5; D is ambiguous. The J call may be incorrect, as the DNA end agrees better with TRBJ2-7. The CDR3 runs to 10 residues. Germline V gene sequence: CDR1 SQVTM, CDR2 ANQGSEA. DNA for the CDR3: TGCAGCGTCGTCCAGCACGAGCAGTACTTC. Its protein is CSVVQHEQYF.

This sequence joins TRBV7-9 and TRBJ2-2, with no clear D. V lost 6 bases, J lost 0 bases, and 8 bases lay in between. Germline assignment: CDR1 SEHNR and CDR2 FQNEAQ (reference sequence). The CDR3 is made up of 14 amino acids. The CDR3 loop is CASRKFANTGELFF. The CDR3 nucleotides read TGTGCCAGCAGGAAGTTCGCGAACACCGGGGAGCTGTTTTTT.

This clone was seen a handful of times. The chain recombines TRBV10-2 with TRBJ2-2; 8 bases align to TRBD2. J gave up 3 bases and V 7 bases, and 4 bases lay outside the gene matches. Per germline, CDR1 WSHSY and CDR2 SAAADI. CDR3 length: 14 amino acids. In nucleotides, the CDR3 is TGCGCCAGCAAGCGCGGGGGGTACACCGGGGAGCTGTTTTTT. Translation: CASKRGGYTGELFF.

The chain uses TRBV7-8 and TRBJ2-5, with 9 bases aligning to TRBD2. There are 17 residues in the CDR3. V was pared by 5 bases and J by 4 bases, with 14 bases of the junction left unmatched. The V gene's germline CDR1 is SGHVS and CDR2 FQNEAQ. DNA for the CDR3: TGTGCCAGCAGCCCACGTGGTGGAGCGGGGGGCCCAGAGACCCAGTACTTC. It encodes CASSPRGGAGGPETQYF.

This clone occurred a few times. The rearrangement joins TRBV10-3 to TRBJ1-1; D call uncertain. The germline gives CDR1 ENHRY, CDR2 SYGVKD. The V end lost 0 bases, the J end lost 3 bases, and 8 bases lay between the germline ends. The CDR3 length is 14 residues. The CDR3 DNA follows: TGTGCCATCAGTGAGTCTGGCAGTTACACTGAAGCTTTCTTT. Its protein product is CAISESGSYTEAFF.

V usage is TRBV5-1 and J usage is TRBJ1-2; possible D gene TRBD1, 5 bases. This CDR3 has 14 amino acids. Trimming took off 5 bases at V and 7 bases at J, with 18 bases between the two ends. The germline CDR1 and CDR2 sequences are SGHRS and YFSETQ. The CDR3 nucleotides are TGCGCCAGCAGGGACGGGGACGGAGTTGTTGGCTACACCTTC. Amino acid sequence: CASRDGDGVVGYTF.

J is TRBJ2-2 and V is TRBV28, with unresolved D. This CDR3 has 16 residues. CDR1 MDHEN and CDR2 SYDVKM come from the germline V gene. The V end lost 2 bases, the J end lost 1 base, and 11 bases lay between the germline ends. In DNA, the CDR3 is TGTGCCAGCAGTTTACTAGGACGGAAGAACACCGGGGAGCTGTTTTTT. Amino acid sequence: CASSLLGRKNTGELFF.

This chain connects TRBV7-2 to TRBJ1-2; 7 bases are a match to TRBD1. This CDR3 comprises 15 residues. Trimming cost V 5 bases and J 8 bases; bases outside gene matches: 14. In germline, CDR1 is SGHTA, CDR2 FQGNSA. The CDR3 sequence is CASSTPGEGQNGYTF. The CDR3 DNA sequence: TGTGCCAGCAGCACGCCGGGGGAGGGACAGAACGGCTACACCTTC.

The V and J genes are TRBV5-1 and TRBJ2-7, with D tentatively TRBD2 (5 bases). The CDR3 extends over 15 amino acids. Trimming cost V 1 base and J 0 bases, with 11 bases left between them. Looked up from germline, CDR1 is SGHRS and CDR2 is YFSETQ. The CDR3 DNA reads TGCGCCAGCAGCTTGCAACCGGGAAGCTCCTACGAGCAGTACTTC. It yields the protein CASSLQPGSSYEQYF. Using reference TRBV5-1 and TRBJ2-7 for the parts outside the CDR3, the full variable domain is KAGVTQTPRYLIKTRGQQVTLSCSPISGHRSVSWYQQTPGQGLQFLFEYFSETQRNKGNFPGRFSGRQFSNSRSEMNVSTLELGDSALYLCASSLQPGSSYEQYFGPGTRLTVT.